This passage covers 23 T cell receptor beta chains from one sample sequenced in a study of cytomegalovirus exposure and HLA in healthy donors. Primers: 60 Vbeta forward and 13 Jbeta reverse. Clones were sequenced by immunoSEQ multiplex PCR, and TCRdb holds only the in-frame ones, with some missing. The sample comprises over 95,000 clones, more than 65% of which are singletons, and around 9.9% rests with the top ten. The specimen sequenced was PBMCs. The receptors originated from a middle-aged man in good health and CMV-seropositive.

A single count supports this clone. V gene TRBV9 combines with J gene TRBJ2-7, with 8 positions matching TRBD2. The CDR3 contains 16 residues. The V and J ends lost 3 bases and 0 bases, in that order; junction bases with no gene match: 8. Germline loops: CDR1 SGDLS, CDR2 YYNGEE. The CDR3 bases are TGTGCCAGCAGCGCCGGGGGGGGGACGGCCTCCTACGAGCAGTACTTC. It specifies CASSAGGGTASYEQYF.

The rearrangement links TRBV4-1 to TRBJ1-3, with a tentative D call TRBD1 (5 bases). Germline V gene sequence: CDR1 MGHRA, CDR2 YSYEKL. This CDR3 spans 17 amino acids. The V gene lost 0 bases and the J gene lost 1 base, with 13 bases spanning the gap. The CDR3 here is CASSQEGQGWSGNTIYF. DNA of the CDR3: TGCGCCAGCAGCCAAGAAGGGCAGGGATGGTCTGGAAACACCATATATTTT.

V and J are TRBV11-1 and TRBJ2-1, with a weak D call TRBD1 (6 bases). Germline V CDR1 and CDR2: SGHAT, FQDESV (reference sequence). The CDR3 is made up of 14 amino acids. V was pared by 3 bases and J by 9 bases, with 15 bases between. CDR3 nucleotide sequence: TGTGCCAGCAGCTTCCAGGGGAGCATTGGTGAGCAGTTCTTC. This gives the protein CASSFQGSIGEQFF.

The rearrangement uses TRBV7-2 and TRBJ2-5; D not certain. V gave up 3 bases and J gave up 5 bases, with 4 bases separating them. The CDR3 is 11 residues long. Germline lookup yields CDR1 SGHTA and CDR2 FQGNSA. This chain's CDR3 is CASSFRETQYF. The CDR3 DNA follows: TGTGCCAGCAGCTTTCGGGAGACCCAGTACTTC. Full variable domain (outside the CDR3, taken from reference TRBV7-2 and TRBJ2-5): GAGVSQSPSNKVTEKGKDVELRCDPISGHTALYWYRQSLGQGLEFLIYFQGNSAPDKSGLPSDRFSAERTGGSVSTLTIQRTQQEDSAVYLCASSFRETQYFGPGTRLLVL.

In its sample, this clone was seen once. The CDR3 sequence: CASRRGESTDTQYF. CDR3 DNA: TGTGCCAGCAGGCGCGGGGAGAGCACAGATACGCAGTATTTT. The chain uses TRBV27 and TRBJ2-3; D might be TRBD2 (6 bases). Germline lookup yields CDR1 MNHEY and CDR2 SMNVEV (reference sequence). There are 14 residues in the CDR3. Deletions cut 6 bases from V and 0 bases from J, with 10 bases between.

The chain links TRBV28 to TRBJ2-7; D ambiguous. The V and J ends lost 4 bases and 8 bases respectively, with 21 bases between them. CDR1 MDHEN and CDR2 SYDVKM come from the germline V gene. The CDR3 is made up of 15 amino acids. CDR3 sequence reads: CASSSPPSLGVKQYF. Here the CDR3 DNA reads TGTGCCAGCAGTTCCCCCCCGTCCCTCGGTGTCAAGCAGTACTTC.

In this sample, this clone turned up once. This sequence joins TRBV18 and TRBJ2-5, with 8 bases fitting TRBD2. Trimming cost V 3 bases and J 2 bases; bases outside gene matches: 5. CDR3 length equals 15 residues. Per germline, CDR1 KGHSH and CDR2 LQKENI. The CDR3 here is CASSPRGAHQETQYF. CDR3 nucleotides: TGTGCCAGCTCACCGCGGGGGGCCCATCAAGAGACCCAGTACTTC.

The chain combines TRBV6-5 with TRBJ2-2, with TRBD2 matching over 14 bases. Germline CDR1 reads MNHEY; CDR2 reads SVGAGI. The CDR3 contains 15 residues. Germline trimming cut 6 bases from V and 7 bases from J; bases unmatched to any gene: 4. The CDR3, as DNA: TGTGCCAGCAGAGGGACTAGCGGGGGAGTCGGGGAGCTGTTTTTT. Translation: CASRGTSGGVGELFF.

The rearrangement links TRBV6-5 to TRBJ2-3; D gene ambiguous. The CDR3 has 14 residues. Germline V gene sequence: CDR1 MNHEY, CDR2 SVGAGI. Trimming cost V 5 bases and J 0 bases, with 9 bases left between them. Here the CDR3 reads CASSQLRSTDTQYF. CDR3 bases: TGTGCCAGCAGTCAACTGAGGAGCACAGATACGCAGTATTTT.

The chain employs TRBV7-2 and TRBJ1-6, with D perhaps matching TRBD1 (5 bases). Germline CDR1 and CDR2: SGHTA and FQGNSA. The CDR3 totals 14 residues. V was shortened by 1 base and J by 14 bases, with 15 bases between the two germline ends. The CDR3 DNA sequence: TGTGCCAGCAGCTTAGATCCGGGGGGTAGGACCCTCCACTTT. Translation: CASSLDPGGRTLHF. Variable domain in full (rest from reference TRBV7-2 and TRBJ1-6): GAGVSQSPSNKVTEKGKDVELRCDPISGHTALYWYRQSLGQGLEFLIYFQGNSAPDKSGLPSDRFSAERTGGSVSTLTIQRTQQEDSAVYLCASSLDPGGRTLHFGNGTRLTVT.

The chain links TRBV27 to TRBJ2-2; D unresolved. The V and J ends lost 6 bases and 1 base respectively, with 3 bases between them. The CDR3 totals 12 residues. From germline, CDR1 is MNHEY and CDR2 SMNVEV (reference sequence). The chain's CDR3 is CASSRNTGELFF. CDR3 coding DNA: TGTGCCAGCAGCCGGAACACCGGGGAGCTGTTTTTT.

The CDR3 reads CASSGQAYYGYTF. CDR3 DNA: TGTGCCAGCAGTGGACAGGCCTATTATGGCTACACCTTC. The chain uses TRBV27 and TRBJ1-2, with 7 bases lining up with TRBD1. CDR1 and CDR2 from the germline V gene are MNHEY and SMNVEV (reference sequence). This CDR3 spans 13 amino acids. Unmatched junction bases numbered 5, after V lost 5 bases and J lost 5 bases.

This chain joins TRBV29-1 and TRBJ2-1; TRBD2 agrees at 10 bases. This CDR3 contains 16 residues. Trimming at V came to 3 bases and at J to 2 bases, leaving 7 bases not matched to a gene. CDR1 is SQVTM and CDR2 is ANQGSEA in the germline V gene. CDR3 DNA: TGCAGCGTTGATGCACTAGCGGGAATAACCTACAATGAGCAGTTCTTC. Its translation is CSVDALAGITYNEQFF.

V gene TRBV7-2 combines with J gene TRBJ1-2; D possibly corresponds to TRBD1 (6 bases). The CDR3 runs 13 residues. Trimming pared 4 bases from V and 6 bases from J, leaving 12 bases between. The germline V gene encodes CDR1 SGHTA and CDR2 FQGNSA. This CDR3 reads CASSSETGNGYTF. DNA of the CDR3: TGTGCCAGCAGCTCGGAAACAGGGAATGGCTACACCTTC.

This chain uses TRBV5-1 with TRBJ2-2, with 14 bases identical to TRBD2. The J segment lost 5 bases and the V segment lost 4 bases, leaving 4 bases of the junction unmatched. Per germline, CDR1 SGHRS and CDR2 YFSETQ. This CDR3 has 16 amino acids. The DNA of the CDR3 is TGCGCCAGCAGCCATGGACTAGCGGGGGGAACCGGGGAGCTGTTTTTT. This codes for CASSHGLAGGTGELFF.

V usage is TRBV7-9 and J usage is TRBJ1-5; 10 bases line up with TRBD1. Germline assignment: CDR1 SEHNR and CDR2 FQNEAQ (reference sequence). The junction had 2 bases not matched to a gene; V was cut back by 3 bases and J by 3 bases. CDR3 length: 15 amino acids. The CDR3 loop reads CASSLGTGVNQPQHF. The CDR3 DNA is TGTGCCAGCAGCTTGGGGACAGGGGTCAATCAGCCCCAGCATTTT.

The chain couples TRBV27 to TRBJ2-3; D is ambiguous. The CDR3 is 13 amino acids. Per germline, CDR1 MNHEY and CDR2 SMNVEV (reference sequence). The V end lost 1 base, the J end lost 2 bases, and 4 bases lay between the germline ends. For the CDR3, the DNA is TGTGCCAGCAGTTTATTTAACACAGATACGCAGTATTTT. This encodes CASSLFNTDTQYF.

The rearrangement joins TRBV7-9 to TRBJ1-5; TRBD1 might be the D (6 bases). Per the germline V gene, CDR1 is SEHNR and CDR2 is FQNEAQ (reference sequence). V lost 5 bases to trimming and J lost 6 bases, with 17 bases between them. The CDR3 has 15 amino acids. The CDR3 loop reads CASSPQGSRAQPQHF. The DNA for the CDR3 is TGTGCCAGCAGCCCCCAGGGGTCCCGAGCTCAGCCCCAGCATTTT.

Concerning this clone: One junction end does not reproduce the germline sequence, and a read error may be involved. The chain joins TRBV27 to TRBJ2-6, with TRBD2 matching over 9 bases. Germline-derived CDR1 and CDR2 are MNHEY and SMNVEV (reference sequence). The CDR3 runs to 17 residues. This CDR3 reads CASSLFLAGTGANGLTF. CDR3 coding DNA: TGTGCCAGCAGTTTATTTCTAGCGGGGACTGGGGCCAACGGCCTGACTTTC.

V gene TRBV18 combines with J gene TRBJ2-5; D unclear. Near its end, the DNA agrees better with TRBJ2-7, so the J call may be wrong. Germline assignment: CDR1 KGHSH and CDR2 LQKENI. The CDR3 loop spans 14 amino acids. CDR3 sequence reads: CASSPGSGIYEQYF. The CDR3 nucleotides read TGTGCCAGCTCACCAGGCTCGGGTATCTACGAGCAGTACTTC.

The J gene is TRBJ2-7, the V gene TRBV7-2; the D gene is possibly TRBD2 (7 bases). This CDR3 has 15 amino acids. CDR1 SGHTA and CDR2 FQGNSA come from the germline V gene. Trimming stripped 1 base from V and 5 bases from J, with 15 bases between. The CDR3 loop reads CASSLVFRGANEQYF. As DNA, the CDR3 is TGTGCCAGCAGCTTAGTTTTTCGGGGGGCCAACGAGCAGTACTTC.

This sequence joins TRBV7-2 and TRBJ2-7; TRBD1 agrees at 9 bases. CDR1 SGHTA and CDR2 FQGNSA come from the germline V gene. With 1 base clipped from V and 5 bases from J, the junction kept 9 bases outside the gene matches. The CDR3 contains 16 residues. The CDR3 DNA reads TGTGCCAGCAGCTTAGAAATCGGGACAGGGTCCCACGAGCAGTACTTC. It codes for CASSLEIGTGSHEQYF.

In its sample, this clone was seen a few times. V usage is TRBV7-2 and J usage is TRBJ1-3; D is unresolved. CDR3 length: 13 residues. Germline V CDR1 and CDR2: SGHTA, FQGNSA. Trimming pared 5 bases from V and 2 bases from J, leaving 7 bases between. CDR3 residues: CASSPRTGNTIYF. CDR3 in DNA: TGTGCCAGCAGCCCGCGGACTGGAAACACCATATATTTT.